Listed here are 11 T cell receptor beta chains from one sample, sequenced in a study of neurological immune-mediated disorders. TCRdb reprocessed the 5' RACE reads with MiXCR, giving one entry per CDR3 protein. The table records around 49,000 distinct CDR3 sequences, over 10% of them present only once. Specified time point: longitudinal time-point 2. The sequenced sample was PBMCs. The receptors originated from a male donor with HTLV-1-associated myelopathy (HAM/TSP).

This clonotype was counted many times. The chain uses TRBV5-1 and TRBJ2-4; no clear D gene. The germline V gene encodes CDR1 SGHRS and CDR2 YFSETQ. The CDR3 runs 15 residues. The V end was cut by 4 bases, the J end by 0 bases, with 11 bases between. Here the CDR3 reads CASSLPELAKNIQYF. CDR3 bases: TGCGCCAGCAGCCTACCCGAACTAGCCAAAAACATTCAGTACTTC.

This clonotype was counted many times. CDR3 sequence: CASSLQSEGYEQYF. CDR3 in DNA: TGCGCCAGCAGCTTACAGTCGGAGGGCTACGAGCAGTACTTC. The chain has TRBV5-1 and TRBJ2-7; TRBD2 might be the D (6 bases). The length of the CDR3 is 14 residues. The germline CDR1 and CDR2 sequences are SGHRS and YFSETQ. With 2 bases removed from V and 3 bases from J, the gap between germline ends came to 12 bases.

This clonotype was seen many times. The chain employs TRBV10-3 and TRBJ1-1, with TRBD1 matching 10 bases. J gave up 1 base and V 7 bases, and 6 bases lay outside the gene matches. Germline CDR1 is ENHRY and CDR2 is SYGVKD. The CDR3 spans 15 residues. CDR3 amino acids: CAIKGDRGENTEAFF. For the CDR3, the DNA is TGTGCCATCAAAGGGGACAGGGGAGAGAACACTGAAGCTTTCTTT.

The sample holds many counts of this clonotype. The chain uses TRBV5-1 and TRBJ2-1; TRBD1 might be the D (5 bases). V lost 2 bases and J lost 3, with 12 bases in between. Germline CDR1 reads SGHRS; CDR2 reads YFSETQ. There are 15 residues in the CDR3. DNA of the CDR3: TGCGCCAGCAGCTTACAAGGGGCCGTCTACAATGAGCAGTTCTTC. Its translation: CASSLQGAVYNEQFF.

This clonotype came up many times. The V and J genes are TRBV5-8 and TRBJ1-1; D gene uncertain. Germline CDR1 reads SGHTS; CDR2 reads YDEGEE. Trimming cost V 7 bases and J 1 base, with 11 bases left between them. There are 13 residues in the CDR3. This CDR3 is CASQPPPNTEAFF. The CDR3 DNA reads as TGTGCCAGCCAACCCCCCCCGAACACTGAAGCTTTCTTT.

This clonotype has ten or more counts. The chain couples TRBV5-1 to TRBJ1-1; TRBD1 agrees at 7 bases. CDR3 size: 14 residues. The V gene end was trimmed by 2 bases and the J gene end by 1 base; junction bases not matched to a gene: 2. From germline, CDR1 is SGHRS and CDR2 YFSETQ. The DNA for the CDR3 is TGCGCCAGCAGCTTCGGACAGGCGAACACTGAAGCTTTCTTT. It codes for CASSFGQANTEAFF.

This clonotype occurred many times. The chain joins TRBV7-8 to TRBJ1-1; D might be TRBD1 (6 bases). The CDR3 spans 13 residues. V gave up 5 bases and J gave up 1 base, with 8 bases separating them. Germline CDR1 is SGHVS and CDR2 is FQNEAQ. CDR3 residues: CASSLDRNTEAFF. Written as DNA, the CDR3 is TGTGCCAGCAGCCTGGACAGGAACACTGAAGCTTTCTTT.

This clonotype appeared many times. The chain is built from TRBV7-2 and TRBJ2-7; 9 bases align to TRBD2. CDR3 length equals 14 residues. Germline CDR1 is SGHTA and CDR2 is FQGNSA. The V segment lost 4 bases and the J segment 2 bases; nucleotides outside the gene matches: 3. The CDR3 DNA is TGTGCCAGCAGCTCCGCGGGGGGGCCCTACGAGCAGTACTTC. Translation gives CASSSAGGPYEQYF.

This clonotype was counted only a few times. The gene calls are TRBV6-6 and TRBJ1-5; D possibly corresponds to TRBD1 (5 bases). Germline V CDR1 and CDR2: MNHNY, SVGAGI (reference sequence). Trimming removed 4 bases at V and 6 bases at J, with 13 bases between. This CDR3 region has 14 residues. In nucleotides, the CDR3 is TGTGCCAGCAGTTTAAGCGGGGGGATTCAGCCCCAGCATTTT. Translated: CASSLSGGIQPQHF.

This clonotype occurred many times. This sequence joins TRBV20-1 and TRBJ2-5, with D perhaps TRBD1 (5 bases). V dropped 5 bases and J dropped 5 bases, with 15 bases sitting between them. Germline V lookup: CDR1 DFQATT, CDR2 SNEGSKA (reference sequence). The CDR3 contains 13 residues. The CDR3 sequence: CSAQYQGLETQYF. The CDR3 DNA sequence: TGCAGTGCTCAATACCAGGGTTTGGAGACCCAGTACTTC.

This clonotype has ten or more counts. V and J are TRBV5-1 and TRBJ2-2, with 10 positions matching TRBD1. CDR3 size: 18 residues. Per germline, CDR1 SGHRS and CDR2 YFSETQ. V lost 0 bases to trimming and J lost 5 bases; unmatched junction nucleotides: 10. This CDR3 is CASSLALRDRGRTGELFF. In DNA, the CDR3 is TGCGCCAGCAGCTTGGCCCTCCGGGACAGGGGTCGAACCGGGGAGCTGTTTTTT.